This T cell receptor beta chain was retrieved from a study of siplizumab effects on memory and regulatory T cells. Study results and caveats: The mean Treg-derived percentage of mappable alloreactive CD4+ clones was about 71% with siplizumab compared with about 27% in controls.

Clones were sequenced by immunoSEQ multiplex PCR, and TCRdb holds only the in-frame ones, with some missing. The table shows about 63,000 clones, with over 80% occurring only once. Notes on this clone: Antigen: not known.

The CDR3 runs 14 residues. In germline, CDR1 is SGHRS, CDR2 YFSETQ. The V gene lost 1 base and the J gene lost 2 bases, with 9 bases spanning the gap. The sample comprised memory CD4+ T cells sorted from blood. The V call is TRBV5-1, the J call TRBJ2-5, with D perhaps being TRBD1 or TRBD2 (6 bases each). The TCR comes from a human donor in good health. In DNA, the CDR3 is TGCGCCAGCAGCTTGACGGGGGCACAAGAGACCCAGTACTTC. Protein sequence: CASSLTGAQETQYF.